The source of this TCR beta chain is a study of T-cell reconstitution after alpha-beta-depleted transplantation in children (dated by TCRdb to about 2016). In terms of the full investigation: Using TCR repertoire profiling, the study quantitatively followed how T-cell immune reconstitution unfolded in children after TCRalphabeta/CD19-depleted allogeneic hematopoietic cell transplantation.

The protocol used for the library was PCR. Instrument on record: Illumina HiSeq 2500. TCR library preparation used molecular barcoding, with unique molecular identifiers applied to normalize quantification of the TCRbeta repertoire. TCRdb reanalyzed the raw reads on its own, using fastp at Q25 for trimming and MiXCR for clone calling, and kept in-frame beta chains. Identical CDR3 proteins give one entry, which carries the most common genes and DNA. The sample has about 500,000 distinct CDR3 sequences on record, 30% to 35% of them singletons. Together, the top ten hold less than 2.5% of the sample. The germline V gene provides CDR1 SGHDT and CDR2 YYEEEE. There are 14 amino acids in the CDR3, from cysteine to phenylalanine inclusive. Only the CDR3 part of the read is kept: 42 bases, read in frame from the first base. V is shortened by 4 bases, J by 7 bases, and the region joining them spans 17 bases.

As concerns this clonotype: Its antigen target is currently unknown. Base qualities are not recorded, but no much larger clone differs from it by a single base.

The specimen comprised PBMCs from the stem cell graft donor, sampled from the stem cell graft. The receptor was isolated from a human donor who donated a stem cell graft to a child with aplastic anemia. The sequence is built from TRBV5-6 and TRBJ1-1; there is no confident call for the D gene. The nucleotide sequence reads TGTGCCAGCAGCCTCACGGGGTTACGGGGTGAAGCTTTCTTT. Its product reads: CASSLTGLRGEAFF.